Reported below is one TCR beta chain. Antigen unknown. The V gene lost 1 base and the J gene lost 0 bases, with 10 bases spanning the gap. This CDR3 is built from 15 residues. The germline gives CDR1 MGHRA, CDR2 YSYEKL. This specimen belongs to a study of beta chain features in type 1 diabetes. The study's findings and limits: Moderate yet significant TCRB CDR3 shortening was seen in Type 1 diabetes patients in all four CD4+ subsets.

Of the isolated RNA, all was reverse transcribed, and so the sequenced material was expressed TCRB transcripts. Sequencing used immunoSEQ multiplex PCR; TCRdb keeps in-frame clones, though not all of them. This table has 150,000 to 200,000 clones, just over 8% appearing once. Sorted cells reached over 95% purity in every population. The chain joins TRBV4-1 to TRBJ2-7, with D uncertain. The TCR was taken from a woman in her late teens or twenties with type 1 diabetes. The sample consisted of central memory CD4+ T cells from blood. For the CDR3, the DNA is TGCGCCAGCAGCCAAGTTACTGTTAGCTCCTACGAGCAGTACTTC. Encoded protein: CASSQVTVSSYEQYF.